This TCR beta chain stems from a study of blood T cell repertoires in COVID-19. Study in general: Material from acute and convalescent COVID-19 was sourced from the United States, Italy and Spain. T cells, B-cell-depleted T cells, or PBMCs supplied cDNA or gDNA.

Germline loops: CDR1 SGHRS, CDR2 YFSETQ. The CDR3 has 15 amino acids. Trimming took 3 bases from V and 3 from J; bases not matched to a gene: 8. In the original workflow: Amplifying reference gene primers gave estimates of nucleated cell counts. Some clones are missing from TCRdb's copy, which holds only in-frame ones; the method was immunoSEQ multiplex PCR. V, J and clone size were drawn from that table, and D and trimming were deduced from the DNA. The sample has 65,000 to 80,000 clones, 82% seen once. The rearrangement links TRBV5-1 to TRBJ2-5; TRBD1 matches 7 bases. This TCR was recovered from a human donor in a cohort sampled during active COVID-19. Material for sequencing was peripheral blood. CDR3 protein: CASSSWDSSKETQYF. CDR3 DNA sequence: TGCGCCAGCAGCTCATGGGACAGTTCTAAAGAGACCCAGTACTTC. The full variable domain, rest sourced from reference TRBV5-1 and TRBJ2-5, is KAGVTQTPRYLIKTRGQQVTLSCSPISGHRSVSWYQQTPGQGLQFLFEYFSETQRNKGNFPGRFSGRQFSNSRSEMNVSTLELGDSALYLCASSSWDSSKETQYFGPGTRLLVL.